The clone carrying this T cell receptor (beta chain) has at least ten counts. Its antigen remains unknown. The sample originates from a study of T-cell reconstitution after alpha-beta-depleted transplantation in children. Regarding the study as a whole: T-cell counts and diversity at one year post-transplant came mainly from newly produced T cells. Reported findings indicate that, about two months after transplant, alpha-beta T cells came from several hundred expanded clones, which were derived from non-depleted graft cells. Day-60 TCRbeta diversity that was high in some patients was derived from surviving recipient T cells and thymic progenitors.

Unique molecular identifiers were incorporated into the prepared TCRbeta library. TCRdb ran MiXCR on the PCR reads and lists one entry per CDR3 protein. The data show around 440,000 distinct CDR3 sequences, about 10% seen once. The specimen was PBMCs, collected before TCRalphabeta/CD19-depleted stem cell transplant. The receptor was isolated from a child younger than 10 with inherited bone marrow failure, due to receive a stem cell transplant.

The CDR3, as DNA: TGCGCCAGCAGCCAAGGGCTAGGCGGAGAGGGGGAGCTGTTTTTT. This gives the protein CASSQGLGGEGELFF. The J gene is TRBJ2-2, the V gene TRBV4-3; D is uncertain. The CDR3 runs to 15 residues. Per the germline V gene, CDR1 is LGHNA and CDR2 is YSLEER. The V end was cut by 1 base, the J end by 8 bases, with 14 bases between.